The 9 T cell receptor beta chains below all came from one sample that was sequenced in a study of a mutant IDH1 vaccine in newly diagnosed glioma. Antigen specificity for these receptors is unknown. Time point indicated: week 35, safety follow-up. Doses consisted of 300 ug of mutant IDH1 20-mer peptide each, paired with topical imiquimod. Measured with immunoSEQ multiplex PCR; TCRdb has only the in-frame clones, and not every one. The sample has 60,000 to 75,000 clones, around 90% seen once. The specimen was PBMCs, collected from a glioma patient whose treatment included an IDH1 peptide vaccine. The source of these receptors is a man aged 25 to 45 with glioma.

The sample holds one count of this clone. The chain carries TRBV4-2 and TRBJ2-5; perhaps TRBD2 as D (6 bases). The V end lost 1 base, the J end lost 5 bases, and 11 bases lay between the germline ends. Looked up from germline, CDR1 is LGHNA and CDR2 is YNFKEQ. The CDR3 is made up of 14 amino acids. CDR3 sequence reads: CASSQVVAAETQYF. The CDR3 DNA reads TGTGCCAGCAGCCAAGTAGTAGCGGCGGAGACCCAGTACTTC.

Turning to this clone: Compared with germline, one end of the junction differs, possibly owing to a read error. The chain uses TRBV10-3 and TRBJ1-2; a weak D match, TRBD1 (6 bases). Germline V gene sequence: CDR1 ENHRY, CDR2 SYGVKD. The CDR3 is 12 amino acids. The CDR3 DNA follows: TGTGCCATCAGGCGGGACAACTTTGGCTACACCTTC. It is translated as CAIRRDNFGYTF.

The table lists this clone with a count of one. This rearrangement joins TRBV4-2 to TRBJ2-1, with TRBD2 matching 7 bases. Germline lookup yields CDR1 LGHNA and CDR2 YNFKEQ. J was trimmed by 2 bases and V by 4 bases; bases with no gene match: 11. There are 17 residues in the CDR3. The CDR3 is CASSRTPLANTYNEQFF. Here the CDR3 DNA reads TGTGCCAGCAGCCGCACCCCACTAGCGAATACCTACAATGAGCAGTTCTTC.

As concerns this clone: The junction departs from the called germline gene at one end, perhaps through a read error. Other DNA sequences of this sample code for an identical CDR3. The chain employs TRBV19 and TRBJ2-7; 7 bases match TRBD2. Germline V gene data show CDR1 as LNHDA and CDR2 as SQIVND (reference sequence). The CDR3 is 11 amino acids. For the CDR3, the DNA is TGCGCCACTCAGACTAGCACCGAGCAGTACTTC. Protein product: CATQTSTEQYF.

The rearrangement joins TRBV7-2 to TRBJ1-6; D gene uncertain. The V and J ends lost 6 bases and 10 bases respectively, with 16 bases between them. This CDR3 has 14 residues. From germline, CDR1 is SGHTA and CDR2 FQGNSA. This chain's CDR3 is CASSSQAPRSPLHF. The CDR3 coding sequence is TGTGCCAGCAGTAGTCAGGCCCCGAGGTCACCCCTCCACTTT.

The chain employs TRBV28 and TRBJ2-7, with D unresolved. CDR1 is MDHEN and CDR2 is SYDVKM in the germline V gene. Trimming pared 7 bases from V and 0 bases from J, leaving 13 bases between. The CDR3 is 14 residues long. The CDR3: CASTPLGSSYEQYF. Written as DNA, the CDR3 is TGTGCCAGCACCCCCTTGGGTAGCTCCTACGAGCAGTACTTC.

The genes are TRBV19 and TRBJ2-4; 7 nucleotides agree with TRBD1. The V and J ends lost 7 bases and 1 base, in that order; junction bases with no gene match: 7. CDR3 length: 15 amino acids. CDR1 LNHDA and CDR2 SQIVND come from the germline V gene (reference sequence). The CDR3 DNA reads TGTGCCAGTATTACGGGACAGAGGGCCAAAAACATTCAGTACTTC. Translation gives CASITGQRAKNIQYF. Looking up the rest from reference TRBV19 and TRBJ2-4 gives the full variable domain: DGGITQSPKYLFRKEGQNVTLSCEQNLNHDAMYWYRQDPGQGLRLIYYSQIVNDFQKGDIAEGYSVSREKKESFPLTVTSAQKNPTAFYLCASITGQRAKNIQYFGAGTRLSVL.

This rearrangement joins TRBV28 to TRBJ2-7; TRBD1 or TRBD2 may be the D gene (6 bases each). This CDR3 spans 16 amino acids. The germline V and J ends were trimmed by 7 bases and 0 bases, with 19 bases remaining between them. Germline V gene lookup returns CDR1 MDHEN and CDR2 SYDVKM. The CDR3 DNA is TGTGCCAGCACCCACTCCGCGGGGACAAGCTCCTACGAGCAGTACTTC. Amino acid sequence: CASTHSAGTSSYEQYF.

This clone was recorded a few times. This chain links TRBV27 with TRBJ2-7; D remains unclear. Germline CDR1 is MNHEY and CDR2 is SMNVEV (reference sequence). V was pared by 4 bases and J by 7 bases, with 17 bases between. The CDR3 totals 14 residues. The CDR3 spells CASSSSWPSGEQYF. The CDR3 DNA sequence: TGTGCCAGCAGTTCATCGTGGCCCAGTGGGGAGCAGTACTTC.